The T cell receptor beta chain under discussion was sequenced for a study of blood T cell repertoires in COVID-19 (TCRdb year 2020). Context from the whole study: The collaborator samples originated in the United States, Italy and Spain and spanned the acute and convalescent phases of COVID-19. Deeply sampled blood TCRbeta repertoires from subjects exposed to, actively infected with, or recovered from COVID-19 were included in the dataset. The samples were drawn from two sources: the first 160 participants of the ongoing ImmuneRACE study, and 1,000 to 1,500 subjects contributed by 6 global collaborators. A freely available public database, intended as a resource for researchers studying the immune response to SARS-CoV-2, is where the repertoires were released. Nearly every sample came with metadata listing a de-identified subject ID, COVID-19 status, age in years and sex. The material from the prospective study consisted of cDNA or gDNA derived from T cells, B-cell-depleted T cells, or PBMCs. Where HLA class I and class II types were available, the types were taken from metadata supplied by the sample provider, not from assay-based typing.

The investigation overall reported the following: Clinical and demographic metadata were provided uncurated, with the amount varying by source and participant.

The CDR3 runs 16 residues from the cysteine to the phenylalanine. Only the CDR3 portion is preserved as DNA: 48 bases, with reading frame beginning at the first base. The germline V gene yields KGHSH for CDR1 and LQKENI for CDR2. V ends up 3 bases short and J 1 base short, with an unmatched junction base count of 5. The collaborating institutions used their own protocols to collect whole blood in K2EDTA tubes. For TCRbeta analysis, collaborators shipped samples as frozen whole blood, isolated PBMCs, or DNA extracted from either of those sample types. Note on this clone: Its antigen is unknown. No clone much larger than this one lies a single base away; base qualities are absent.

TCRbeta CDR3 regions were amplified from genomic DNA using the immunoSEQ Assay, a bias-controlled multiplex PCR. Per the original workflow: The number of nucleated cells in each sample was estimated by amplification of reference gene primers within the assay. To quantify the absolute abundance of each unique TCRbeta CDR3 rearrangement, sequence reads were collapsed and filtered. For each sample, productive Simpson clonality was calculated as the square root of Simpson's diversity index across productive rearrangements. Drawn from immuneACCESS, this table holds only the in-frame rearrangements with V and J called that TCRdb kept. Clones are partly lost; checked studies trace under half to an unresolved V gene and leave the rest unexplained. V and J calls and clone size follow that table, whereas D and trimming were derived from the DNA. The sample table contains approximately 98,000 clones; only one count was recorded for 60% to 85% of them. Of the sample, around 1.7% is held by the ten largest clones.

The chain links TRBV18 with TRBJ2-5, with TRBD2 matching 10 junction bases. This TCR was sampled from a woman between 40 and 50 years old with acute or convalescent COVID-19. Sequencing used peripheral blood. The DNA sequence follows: TGTGCCAGCTCACCCCCTAGCGGGGGTCTCCAAGAGACCCAGTACTTC. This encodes CASSPPSGGLQETQYF.